What follows are 22 T cell receptor beta chains derived from one specimen sequenced in a study of T cell responses to AZD1222 COVID-19 vaccine. Measured with immunoSEQ multiplex PCR; TCRdb has only the in-frame clones, and not every one. The sample records some 79,000 clones, less than 85% being singletons. This specimen consisted of peripheral blood, obtained 28 days after the second AZD1222 dose. These receptors originate from an adult who received the AZD1222 COVID-19 vaccine.

The rearrangement uses TRBV7-7 and TRBJ2-5; the match to TRBD1 covers 9 bases. Germline lookup yields CDR1 SSHAT and CDR2 FNYEAQ (reference sequence). This CDR3 spans 13 amino acids. V dropped 3 bases and J dropped 4; count of bases not matched to a gene: 0. The CDR3 coding sequence is TGTGCCAGCAGCTTGGACAGGGGAGAGACCCAGTACTTC. Protein sequence: CASSLDRGETQYF.

The J gene is TRBJ2-1, the V gene TRBV3-1 (or the pseudogene TRBV3-2); 8 nucleotides match TRBD2. V shed 1 base and J 15 bases; nucleotides not matched to a gene: 5. From germline, CDR1 is LGHDT and CDR2 YNNKEL (reference sequence). CDR3 size: 12 residues. The CDR3 loop reads CASSQAGRAPFF. The CDR3 bases are TGTGCCAGCAGCCAAGCCGGGAGGGCCCCGTTCTTC.

V and J are TRBV5-1 and TRBJ1-6; D possibly corresponds to TRBD1 (5 bases). This CDR3 has 16 residues. Trimming shortened V by 3 bases and J by 7 bases, and 17 bases separated the two germline ends. From germline, CDR1 is SGHRS and CDR2 YFSETQ. The CDR3 DNA reads TGCGCCAGCAGCTCGTCCACTGGGACGGCGAATTCACCCCTCCACTTT. This translates into CASSSSTGTANSPLHF.

This clone came up once. The CDR3 here is CASSFGTHSNQPQHF. CDR3 sequence (DNA): TGTGCCAGCAGTTTTGGGACACATAGCAATCAGCCCCAGCATTTT. This chain joins TRBV27 and TRBJ1-5; TRBD1 might be the D (6 bases). Germline CDR1 is MNHEY and CDR2 is SMNVEV (reference sequence). V was pared by 3 bases and J by 0 bases, with 9 bases between. The CDR3 loop spans 15 amino acids.

This clone was counted between two and nine times. The chain combines TRBV24-1 with TRBJ1-1; unclear D gene. Looked up from germline, CDR1 is KGHDR and CDR2 is SFDVKD. The CDR3 covers 13 residues. V was clipped by 5 bases and J by 2 bases, with 8 bases between them. The CDR3 nucleotides are TGTGCCACCAGTGCGGCGGGAAACACTGAAGCTTTCTTT. Its translation is CATSAAGNTEAFF.

The J gene is TRBJ1-2, the V gene TRBV28, with a weak D call TRBD1 (5 bases). V was pared by 4 bases and J by 3 bases, with 9 bases between. CDR3 length: 13 amino acids. CDR1 is MDHEN, CDR2 SYDVKM, per germline. CDR3 protein: CASSSGLHYGYTF. Written as DNA, the CDR3 is TGTGCCAGCAGTTCGGGACTCCACTATGGCTACACCTTC.

This clone has a handful of counts. The V gene is TRBV9, the J gene TRBJ1-1; D perhaps matches TRBD1 (5 bases). There are 15 residues in the CDR3. Germline-derived CDR1 and CDR2 are SGDLS and YYNGEE. V shed 0 bases and J shed 5 bases, with 14 bases lying between them. CDR3 bases: TGTGCCAGCAGCGTAGTGGTCCGGGGGGGGACTGAAGCTTTCTTT. It codes for CASSVVVRGGTEAFF.

The chain uses TRBV7-8 and TRBJ1-2; TRBD1 matches 9 bases. From germline, CDR1 is SGHVS and CDR2 FQNEAQ. After removal of 2 bases from V and 6 bases from J, the junction contained 7 bases not matched to a gene. The CDR3 is 15 amino acids. The CDR3 bases are TGTGCCAGCAGCTTATGGGGACAGGGTGTTAATGGCTACACCTTC. Translating it yields CASSLWGQGVNGYTF.

V gene TRBV4-2 combines with J gene TRBJ2-3; no clear D. This CDR3 comprises 14 residues. Germline values: CDR1 LGHNA, CDR2 YNFKEQ. The V and J ends lost 6 bases and 2 bases respectively, with 12 bases between them. The CDR3 nucleotides read TGTGCCAGCAGAATGAGGCTCGACACAGATACGCAGTATTTT. Its protein product is CASRMRLDTDTQYF.

Comment on this clone: Other DNA sequences in the sample encode the same CDR3. J is TRBJ1-1 and V is TRBV18, with D maybe TRBD1 (6 bases). This CDR3 comprises 13 residues. CDR1 is KGHSH, CDR2 LQKENI, per germline. Trimming pared 4 bases from V and 1 base from J, leaving 7 bases between. This CDR3 reads CASSLQGNTEAFF. As DNA, the CDR3 is TGTGCCAGCTCACTACAGGGGAACACTGAAGCTTTCTTT.

CDR3 residues: CASKPGQGSPLGTDTQYF. The CDR3 region has the DNA TGTGCCAGTAAACCGGGACAGGGGTCACCCCTCGGCACAGATACGCAGTATTTT. The chain combines TRBV19 with TRBJ2-3; TRBD1 matches at 10 bases. Trimming took 7 bases from V and 1 from J; bases not matched to a gene: 14. The length of the CDR3 is 18 residues. Germline V gene data show CDR1 as LNHDA and CDR2 as SQIVND (reference sequence). Full variable domain (remainder filled in from reference TRBV19 and TRBJ2-3): DGGITQSPKYLFRKEGQNVTLSCEQNLNHDAMYWYRQDPGQGLRLIYYSQIVNDFQKGDIAEGYSVSREKKESFPLTVTSAQKNPTAFYLCASKPGQGSPLGTDTQYFGPGTRLTVL.

V usage is TRBV19 and J usage is TRBJ2-7; TRBD1 aligns across 7 bases. There are 13 residues in the CDR3. With V trimmed by 9 bases and J by 6 bases, 11 bases remained unmatched. The germline V gene has CDR1 LNHDA and CDR2 SQIVND (reference sequence). In DNA form, the CDR3 reads TGTGCCAGCGCTCTTACAGGGGAATTCGAGCAGTACTTC. Its translation: CASALTGEFEQYF.

The V call is TRBV24-1, the J call TRBJ2-1; TRBD2 is a possible D gene (6 bases). The germline gives CDR1 KGHDR, CDR2 SFDVKD. V was trimmed by 3 bases and J by 5 bases, leaving 16 bases between them. This CDR3 region has 16 residues. Here the CDR3 reads CATSDRRRLGNNEQFF. Here the CDR3 DNA reads TGTGCCACCAGTGATCGCCGGAGACTAGGGAACAATGAGCAGTTCTTC.

This sequence joins TRBV18 and TRBJ2-2, with D perhaps assigned TRBD1 or TRBD2 (6 bases each). Germline CDR1 is KGHSH and CDR2 is LQKENI. V was cut by 5 bases and J by 0 bases, with 16 bases left in between. The CDR3 is 17 residues long. CDR3 DNA: TGTGCCAGCTCAGGCCCTTTCGGGGGCCCGAACACCGGGGAGCTGTTTTTT. This codes for CASSGPFGGPNTGELFF.

The chain couples TRBV6-5 to TRBJ2-1; TRBD2 matches at 7 bases. The CDR3 is 15 residues long. The V gene end was trimmed by 6 bases and the J gene end by 0 bases; junction bases not matched to a gene: 5. In germline, CDR1 is MNHEY, CDR2 SVGAGI. The CDR3 coding sequence is TGTGCCAGCAGCCCCACTAGCGCCTCCTACAATGAGCAGTTCTTC. It specifies CASSPTSASYNEQFF.

The chain has TRBV10-3 and TRBJ1-5; the D is unclear. V lost 2 bases and J lost 2, with 10 bases in between. This CDR3 is 15 amino acids long. The V gene's germline CDR1 is ENHRY and CDR2 SYGVKD. The CDR3 loop reads CAISESRSGNQPQHF. The CDR3 nucleotides are TGTGCCATCAGTGAGAGCAGGTCTGGCAATCAGCCCCAGCATTTT.

The chain combines TRBV28 with TRBJ2-1, with D tentatively TRBD1 (5 bases). This CDR3 spans 15 amino acids. V lost 6 bases to trimming and J lost 0 bases, with 12 bases between them. Per the germline V gene, CDR1 is MDHEN and CDR2 is SYDVKM. CDR3 sequence reads: CASSPQVNSYNEQFF. The CDR3 DNA sequence: TGTGCCAGCAGCCCACAGGTGAACTCCTACAATGAGCAGTTCTTC.

The gene calls are TRBV6-2 or TRBV6-3 and TRBJ2-7; D is unresolved. CDR1 is MNHEY, CDR2 SVGEGT, per germline. CDR3 size: 11 residues. Trimming took off 3 bases at V and 6 bases at J, with 6 bases between the two ends. The CDR3 nucleotides read TGTGCCAGCAGTTATAGAGCCGAGCAGTACTTC. It yields the protein CASSYRAEQYF.

The rearrangement joins TRBV6-2 or TRBV6-3 to TRBJ2-7, with TRBD1 identical over 7 bases. The CDR3 has 14 residues. Germline lookup yields CDR1 MNHEY and CDR2 SVGEGT. Trimming removed 4 bases from V and 2 bases from J; junction bases left unmatched: 5. For the CDR3, the DNA is TGTGCCAGCAGTTGGGACAGTTTCCCCTACGAGCAGTACTTC. Protein sequence: CASSWDSFPYEQYF.

V and J are TRBV9 and TRBJ2-3; 10 positions match TRBD2. Germline-derived CDR1 and CDR2 are SGDLS and YYNGEE. The CDR3 extends over 15 amino acids. V dropped 0 bases and J dropped 4; count of bases not matched to a gene: 2. CDR3 nucleotide sequence: TGTGCCAGCAGCGTAGACAGCGGGGGGGCAGATACGCAGTATTTT. Translation gives CASSVDSGGADTQYF.

This clone was seen a single time. The J gene is TRBJ2-7, the V gene TRBV12-3 or TRBV12-4; maybe TRBD2 (5 bases). Trimming cost V 7 bases and J 7 bases, with 11 bases left between them. The length of the CDR3 is 11 residues. CDR3 bases: TGTGCCAGCACTTTCGGCGGGGAGCAGTACTTC. It encodes CASTFGGEQYF.

The V call is TRBV5-1, the J call TRBJ2-4; TRBD1 is a possible D gene (7 bases). V shed 3 bases and J shed 8 bases, with 15 bases lying between them. The CDR3 totals 14 residues. Germline CDR1 SGHRS, CDR2 YFSETQ. The CDR3 protein is CASSWRQGGDIQYF. The CDR3 DNA reads as TGCGCCAGCAGCTGGAGGCAGGGGGGTGACATTCAGTACTTC.